This T cell receptor beta chain derives from a study of blood T cell repertoires in COVID-19. The wider study: Researchers got acute and convalescent COVID-19 samples from the United States, Italy and Spain.

Clones were sequenced by immunoSEQ multiplex PCR, and TCRdb holds only the in-frame ones, with some missing. The sample includes some 110,000 clones, more than 75% of them seen just once. The V end was cut by 4 bases, the J end by 1 base, with 11 bases between. CDR1 and CDR2 from the germline V gene are SQVTM and ANQGSEA. The CDR3 loop spans 14 amino acids. The sample was peripheral blood. This sequence joins TRBV29-1 and TRBJ2-1; TRBD2 is a possible D gene (7 bases). The receptor's source is a man aged 45-65 years with acute or convalescent COVID-19. The CDR3 loop reads CSVVGGASYNEQFF. CDR3 sequence (DNA): TGCAGCGTTGTTGGGGGGGCTTCCTACAATGAGCAGTTCTTC.